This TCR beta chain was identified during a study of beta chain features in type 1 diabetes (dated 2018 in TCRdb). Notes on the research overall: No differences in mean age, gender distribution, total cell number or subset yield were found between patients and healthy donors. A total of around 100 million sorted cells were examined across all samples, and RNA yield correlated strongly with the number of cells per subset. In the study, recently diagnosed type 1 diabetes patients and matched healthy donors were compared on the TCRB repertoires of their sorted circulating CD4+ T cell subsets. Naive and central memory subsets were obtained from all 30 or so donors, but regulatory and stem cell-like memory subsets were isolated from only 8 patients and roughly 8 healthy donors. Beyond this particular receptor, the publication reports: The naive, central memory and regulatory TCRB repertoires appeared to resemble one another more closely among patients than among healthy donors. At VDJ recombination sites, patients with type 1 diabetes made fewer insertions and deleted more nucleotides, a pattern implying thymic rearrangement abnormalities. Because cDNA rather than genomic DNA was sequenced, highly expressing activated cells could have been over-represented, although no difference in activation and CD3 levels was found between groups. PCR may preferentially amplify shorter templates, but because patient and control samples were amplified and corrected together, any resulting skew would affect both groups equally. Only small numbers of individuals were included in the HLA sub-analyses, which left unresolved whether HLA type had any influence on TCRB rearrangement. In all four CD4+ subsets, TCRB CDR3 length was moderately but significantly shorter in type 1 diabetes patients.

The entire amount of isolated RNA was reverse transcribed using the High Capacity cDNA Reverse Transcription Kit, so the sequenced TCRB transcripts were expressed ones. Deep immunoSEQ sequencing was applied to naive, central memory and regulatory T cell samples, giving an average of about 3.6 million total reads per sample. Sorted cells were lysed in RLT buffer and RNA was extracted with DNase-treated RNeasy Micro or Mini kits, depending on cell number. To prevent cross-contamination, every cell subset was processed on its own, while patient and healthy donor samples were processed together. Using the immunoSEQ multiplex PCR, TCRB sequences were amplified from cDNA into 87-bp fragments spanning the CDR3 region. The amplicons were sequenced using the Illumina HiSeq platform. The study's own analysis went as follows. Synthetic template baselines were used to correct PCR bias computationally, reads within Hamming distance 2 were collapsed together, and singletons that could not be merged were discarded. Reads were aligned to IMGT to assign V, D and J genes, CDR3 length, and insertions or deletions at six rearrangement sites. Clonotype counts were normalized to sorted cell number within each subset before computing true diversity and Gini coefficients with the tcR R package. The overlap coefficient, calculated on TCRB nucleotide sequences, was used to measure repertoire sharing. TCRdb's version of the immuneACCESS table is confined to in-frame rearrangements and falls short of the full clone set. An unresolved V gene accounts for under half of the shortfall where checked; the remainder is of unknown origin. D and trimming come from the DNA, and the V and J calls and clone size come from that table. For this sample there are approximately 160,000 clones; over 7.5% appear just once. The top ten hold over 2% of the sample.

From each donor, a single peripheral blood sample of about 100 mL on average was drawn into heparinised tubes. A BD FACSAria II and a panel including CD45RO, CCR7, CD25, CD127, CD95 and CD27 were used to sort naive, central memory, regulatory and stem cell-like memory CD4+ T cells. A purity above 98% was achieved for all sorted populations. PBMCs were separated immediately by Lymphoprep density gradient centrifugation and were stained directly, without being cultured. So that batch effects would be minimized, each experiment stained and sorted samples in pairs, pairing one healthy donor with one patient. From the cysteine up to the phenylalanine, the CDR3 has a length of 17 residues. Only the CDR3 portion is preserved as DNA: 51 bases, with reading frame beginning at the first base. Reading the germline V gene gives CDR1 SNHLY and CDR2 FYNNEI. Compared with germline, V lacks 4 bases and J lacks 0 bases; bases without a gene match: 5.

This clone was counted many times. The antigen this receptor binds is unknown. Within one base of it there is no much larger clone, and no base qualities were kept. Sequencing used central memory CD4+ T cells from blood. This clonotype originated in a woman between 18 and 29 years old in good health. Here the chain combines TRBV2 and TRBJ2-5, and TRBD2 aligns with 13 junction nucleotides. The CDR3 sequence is CASSGLLAGGHQETQYF. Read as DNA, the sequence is TGTGCCAGCAGTGGATTACTAGCGGGGGGGCACCAAGAGACCCAGTACTTC. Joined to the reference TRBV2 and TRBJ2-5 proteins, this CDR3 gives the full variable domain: EPEVTQTPSHQVTQMGQEVILRCVPISNHLYFYWYRQILGQKVEFLVSFYNNEISEKSEIFDDQFSVERPDGSNFTLKIRSTKLEDSAMYFCASSGLLAGGHQETQYFGPGTRLLVL.